The clone carrying this T cell receptor beta chain was seen a few times. Its matching antigen is unknown. The CDR3 runs to 17 residues. V trimming: 1 base; J trimming: 2 bases; junction bases outside the gene matches: 7. Germline V gene lookup returns CDR1 SGHTA and CDR2 FQGNSA. This sample stems from a study of blood T cells in healthy people across ages. Study conclusions and caveats: Donor CMV status, an unknown factor, possibly confounded changes in expanded clonotypes.

Combining a sample-barcoded 5' primer with a J-beta primer mix, a second PCR ran for about 7 to 11 cycles. TCRdb analysed the 5' RACE reads with MiXCR anew, one entry per CDR3 protein. Of 550,000 to 600,000 distinct CDR3 sequences in the sample, 27% are singletons; the top ten hold about 18%. This TCR was sampled from a woman between 70 and 85 years old in good health. V usage is TRBV7-2 and J usage is TRBJ2-5; TRBD2 agrees at 10 bases. The specimen was blood. The CDR3, as DNA: TGTGCCAGCAGCTTAGGGTCTAGCGGGGGACTTCAAGAGACCCAGTACTTC. Translation gives CASSLGSSGGLQETQYF.